Described below is a single TCR beta chain sequence and its context. Its specificity is unknown. This PCR relied on a set of 60 Vbeta primers and 13 Jbeta primers. Using immunoSEQ multiplex PCR, the repertoire was profiled, and TCRdb retains in-frame clones only, with some absent. The sample lists about 140,000 clones, about three quarters occurring once. This record belongs to a study of cytomegalovirus exposure and HLA in healthy donors. Findings and caveats of the study: Indistinguishable V segments such as TRBV6-2 and TRBV6-3 were excluded. Specificity for CMV antigens was confirmed in vitro for three of the CMV-associated chains.

Germline CDR1 is MNHEY and CDR2 is SVGAGI. The CDR3 covers 15 residues. With 3 bases removed from V and 6 bases from J, the gap between germline ends came to 14 bases. The source is a human donor in good health. Source material: PBMCs. The rearrangement links TRBV6-5 to TRBJ2-2, with D possibly TRBD2 on 7 matching bases. The DNA of the CDR3 is TGTGCCAGCAGTTATCGGGGGGCGCGTTCCGGGGAGCTGTTTTTT. Amino acid sequence: CASSYRGARSGELFF.